This T cell receptor beta chain was sequenced for a study of shared clonotypes between healthy human individuals. Study at large: Ranging from 18 to 49 in age, donors were two women and a few men. Study-wide points: Some clonotypes were shared by all four sorted-subset donors, while others were not shared. The non-shared ones had lower generation probabilities than the shared ones. Few donors restricted represented genetic and exposure-history diversity.

In the case of this clone: Its antigen is currently unknown.

In the source study's methods: Without quality scores, immunoSEQ junctional reads could not be filtered like full-length reads. TCRdb keeps only in-frame clones here, not all; method: immunoSEQ multiplex PCR. The V and J calls and clone size are taken from that table; D and trimming were inferred from the DNA. The table lists more than 1.2 million clones, approximately 98.5% of them singletons. This CDR3 is 15 amino acids long. Germline-derived CDR1 and CDR2 are SGHNT and YENEEA. With 3 bases clipped from V and 1 base from J, the junction kept 2 bases outside the gene matches. This TCR came from a man between 25 and 39 years old in good health. This chain joins TRBV11-3 and TRBJ2-2; 7 nucleotides match TRBD1. Sequencing input: naive CD4+ T cells sorted from blood. Subset indicated: CD45RA+ positively selected. The CDR3 region has the DNA TGTGCCAGCAGCTTGACAGGGATGAACACCGGGGAGCTGTTTTTT. Encoded protein: CASSLTGMNTGELFF. The variable domain in full, with the rest retrieved from reference TRBV11-3 and TRBJ2-2, is EAGVVQSPRYKIIEKKQPVAFWCNPISGHNTLYWYLQNLGQGPELLIRYENEEAVDDSQLPKDRFSAERLKGVDSTLKIQPAELGDSAVYLCASSLTGMNTGELFFGEGSRLTVL.